The clone carrying this T cell receptor beta chain was seen only once. The antigen is unknown. The data derive from a study of shared clonotypes between healthy human individuals. General observations from the study: Across a few donors, naive CD4 shared 5% to 6%, naive CD8 more than 3%, memory CD4 2.3%, memory CD8 about 0.4%.

Germline V gene data show CDR1 as ENHRY and CDR2 as SYGVKD. J was trimmed by 3 bases and V by 6 bases; bases with no gene match: 7. The CDR3 sequence is 14 residues long. At deep level, the assay was performed. Data came from immunoSEQ multiplex PCR; TCRdb stores just in-frame clones and leaves some out. The sample includes about 1.1 million clones, 60% to 80% of them seen just once. A split of CD4+ cells into CD45RA+ naive and CD45RA-negative memory subsets was performed. The source material was memory CD4+ T cells from PBMCs. The subset here: CD45RA-negative fraction. The V and J genes are TRBV10-3 and TRBJ1-2; 7 nucleotides match TRBD1. The receptor was isolated from a man younger than 35 in good health. Some clones in this sample may be carry-over from other donors' samples. The DNA of the CDR3 is TGTGCCATCAGCGCAGGGGGTTTGGACTATGGCTACACCTTC. Its translation: CAISAGGLDYGYTF.